This TCR beta chain was found in a study of identifying expanded T cells in peripheral blood. Profiled with immunoSEQ multiplex PCR; TCRdb holds only in-frame clones, not every one. Of 75,000 to 95,000 clones detected, 80% to 90% appear once; the ten largest clones hold roughly 7%. The CDR3 sequence is 11 residues long. Trimming cost V 2 bases and J 4 bases, with 3 bases left between them. Germline V CDR1 and CDR2: SNHLY, FYNNEI. During the collection period, no donor immune events like infections were recorded. This clone was found a few times. This TCR came from a person aged 18 to 75 in good health. V is TRBV2 and J is TRBJ2-7; D gene uncertain. The sample was blood. CDR3 protein: CASSEKYEQYF. CDR3 nucleotide sequence: TGTGCCAGCAGTGAAAAGTACGAGCAGTACTTC.